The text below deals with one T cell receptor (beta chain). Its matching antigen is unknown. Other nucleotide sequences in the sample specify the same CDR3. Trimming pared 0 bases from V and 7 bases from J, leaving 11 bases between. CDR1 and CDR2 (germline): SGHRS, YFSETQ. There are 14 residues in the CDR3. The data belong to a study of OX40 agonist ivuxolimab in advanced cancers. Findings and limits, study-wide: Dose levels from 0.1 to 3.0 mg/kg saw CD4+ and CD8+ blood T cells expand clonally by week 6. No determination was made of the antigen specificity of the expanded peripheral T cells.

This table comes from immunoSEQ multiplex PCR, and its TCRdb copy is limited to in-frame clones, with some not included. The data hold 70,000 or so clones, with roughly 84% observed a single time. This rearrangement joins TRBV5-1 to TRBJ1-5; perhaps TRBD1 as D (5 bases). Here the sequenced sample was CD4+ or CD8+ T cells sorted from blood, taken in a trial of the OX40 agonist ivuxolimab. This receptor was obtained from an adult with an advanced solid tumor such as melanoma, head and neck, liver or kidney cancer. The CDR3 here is CASSLDGGEQPQHF. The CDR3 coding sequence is TGCGCCAGCAGCTTGGACGGGGGAGAGCAGCCCCAGCATTTT. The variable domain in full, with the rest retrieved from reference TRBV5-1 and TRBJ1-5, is KAGVTQTPRYLIKTRGQQVTLSCSPISGHRSVSWYQQTPGQGLQFLFEYFSETQRNKGNFPGRFSGRQFSNSRSEMNVSTLELGDSALYLCASSLDGGEQPQHFGDGTRLSIL.